Each of the 24 T cell receptor beta chains below was sequenced from the same sample in a study of blood T cell repertoires in COVID-19. TCRdb's copy holds only in-frame clones and misses some; the assay was immunoSEQ multiplex PCR. The sample holds approximately 190,000 clones; under 90% are singletons and the top ten take around 15%. Specimen: peripheral blood. All receptors derive from a man aged 30 to 39 with active or convalescent COVID-19.

This chain joins TRBV4-3 and TRBJ1-2; D perhaps matches TRBD1 (6 bases). Trimming shortened V by 0 bases and J by 4 bases, and 15 bases separated the two germline ends. Germline CDR1 reads LGHNA; CDR2 reads YSLEER. The CDR3 is 16 residues long. The CDR3 here is CASSQDSSTGPYGYTF. In DNA, the CDR3 is TGCGCCAGCAGCCAAGATTCGTCTACAGGGCCCTATGGCTACACCTTC.

The chain links TRBV11-3 to TRBJ1-2, with 8 bases identical to TRBD1. V shed 4 bases and J 2 bases; nucleotides not matched to a gene: 3. Germline CDR1 SGHNT, CDR2 YENEEA. The CDR3 totals 14 residues. The CDR3 spells CASSSTGGNYGYTF. The CDR3 DNA follows: TGTGCCAGCAGCTCTACAGGGGGGAACTATGGCTACACCTTC.

The V and J genes are TRBV6-2 or TRBV6-3 and TRBJ1-1; D not certain. Germline V gene data show CDR1 as MNHEY and CDR2 as SVGEGT. The length of the CDR3 is 16 residues. V was pared by 4 bases and J by 4 bases, with 19 bases between. This chain's CDR3 is CASSSERSRFGTEAFF. DNA for the CDR3: TGTGCCAGCAGTTCGGAAAGGAGTCGGTTTGGCACTGAAGCTTTCTTT.

The rearrangement uses TRBV10-2 and TRBJ2-5; the D gene is possibly TRBD1 (5 bases). Deletions cut 6 bases from V and 5 bases from J, with 13 bases between. Germline lookup yields CDR1 WSHSY and CDR2 SAAADI. CDR3 length: 13 residues. This CDR3 reads CASRKGAQETQYF. The CDR3 DNA follows: TGCGCCAGCAGAAAAGGGGCGCAGGAGACCCAGTACTTC.

This clone was seen a few times. The chain uses TRBV15 and TRBJ1-2, with TRBD1 matching over 10 bases. The CDR3 covers 15 residues. Per germline, CDR1 LNHNV and CDR2 YYDKDF (reference sequence). With V trimmed by 1 base and J by 4 bases, 3 bases remained unmatched. CDR3 DNA: TGTGCCACCAGCAGAGGGGACAGGGGAATCTATGGCTACACCTTC. This encodes CATSRGDRGIYGYTF.

The rearrangement uses TRBV7-9 and TRBJ1-1, with a possible D match to TRBD1 (6 bases). In germline, CDR1 is SEHNR, CDR2 FQNEAQ (reference sequence). CDR3 length equals 15 residues. The V and J ends lost 5 bases and 1 base respectively, with 14 bases between them. The CDR3 DNA reads TGTGCCAGCAGCAAAGGGGGAGTGGGGAACACTGAAGCTTTCTTT. Translating gives CASSKGGVGNTEAFF.

Remarks on this clone: One junction end does not reproduce the germline sequence, and a read error may be involved. This sequence joins TRBV7-7 and TRBJ2-2; TRBD1 matches at 7 bases. The CDR3 runs to 15 residues. The germline gives CDR1 SSHAT, CDR2 FNYEAQ (reference sequence). The CDR3 here is CASSLEQGSTGELFF. The CDR3 DNA sequence: TGTGCTAGCAGCTTAGAACAGGGGAGTACCGGGGAGCTGTTTTTT.

This sequence joins TRBV4-3 and TRBJ2-1, with 8 nucleotides matching TRBD2. V trimming: 2 bases; J trimming: 5 bases; junction bases outside the gene matches: 8. This CDR3 region has 16 residues. Germline V gene lookup returns CDR1 LGHNA and CDR2 YSLEER. DNA of the CDR3: TGCGCCAGCAGCCAATTTCCGGGAGGGCCTAACAATGAGCAGTTCTTC. This sequence encodes CASSQFPGGPNNEQFF.

The gene calls are TRBV7-2 and TRBJ2-7; 9 positions match TRBD2. This CDR3 has 15 amino acids. CDR1 is SGHTA and CDR2 is FQGNSA in the germline V gene. J gave up 6 bases and V 1 base, and 7 bases lay outside the gene matches. CDR3 loop: CASSLGAGGGREQYF. The CDR3 DNA follows: TGTGCCAGCAGCTTAGGAGCGGGAGGCGGCCGCGAGCAGTACTTC.

V usage is TRBV4-3 and J usage is TRBJ1-2; the match to TRBD1 covers 8 bases. Unmatched junction bases numbered 8, after V lost 4 bases and J lost 4 bases. There are 15 residues in the CDR3. Germline V gene data show CDR1 as LGHNA and CDR2 as YSLEER. CDR3 sequence (DNA): TGCGCCAGCAGCCCCGGGACAGGAATTTTCTATGGCTACACCTTC. Its translation: CASSPGTGIFYGYTF.

The CDR3 region has the DNA TGCGCCAGCAGCCATCGGACTAGCGGCTACAATGAGCAGTTCTTC. As protein: CASSHRTSGYNEQFF. V is TRBV4-1 and J is TRBJ2-1, with 10 bases aligning to TRBD2. The CDR3 length is 15 residues. Unmatched junction bases numbered 2, after V lost 3 bases and J lost 3 bases. Germline CDR1 MGHRA, CDR2 YSYEKL.

This sequence joins TRBV25-1 and TRBJ2-7; 10 bases are a match to TRBD1. The ends lost 8 bases at V and 4 bases at J; junction bases unmatched: 5. This CDR3 is built from 13 residues. CDR1 and CDR2 (germline): MGHDK, SYGVNS. The CDR3 DNA reads as TGTGCCAGCGGGGGACAGGGGAGGTACGAGCAGTACTTC. It codes for CASGGQGRYEQYF.

The rearrangement links TRBV9 to TRBJ1-2; D uncertain. Trimming cost V 0 bases and J 4 bases, with 13 bases left between them. Germline CDR1 SGDLS, CDR2 YYNGEE. The CDR3 runs 15 residues. The CDR3 coding sequence is TGTGCCAGCAGCGTAGGTGTTGGCGGAAGCTATGGCTACACCTTC. It yields the protein CASSVGVGGSYGYTF.

The chain has TRBV28 and TRBJ2-3; D is perhaps TRBD2 (7 bases). V was trimmed by 11 bases and J by 2 bases, leaving 23 bases between them. The CDR3 totals 16 residues. Germline CDR1 reads MDHEN; CDR2 reads SYDVKM. In DNA, the CDR3 is TGTGCCTCCTTTTCTTACAAGGGGGGGTACACAGATACGCAGTATTTT. This encodes CASFSYKGGYTDTQYF.

The chain recombines TRBV30 with TRBJ2-2; no definite D call. The CDR3 contains 13 residues. In germline, CDR1 is GTSNPN, CDR2 SVGIG (reference sequence). The V end lost 3 bases, the J end lost 3 bases, and 8 bases lay between the germline ends. DNA of the CDR3: TGTGCCTGGAGCGAAAGCTACACCGGGGAGCTGTTTTTT. It encodes CAWSESYTGELFF.

This chain connects TRBV7-8 to TRBJ2-7, with TRBD1 matching 9 bases. The CDR3 has 13 amino acids. J was trimmed by 2 bases and V by 4 bases; bases with no gene match: 0. CDR1 SGHVS and CDR2 FQNEAQ come from the germline V gene. CDR3 sequence (DNA): TGTGCCAGCAGCTGGGACAGGGCCTACGAGCAGTACTTC. This codes for CASSWDRAYEQYF.

The chain recombines TRBV18 with TRBJ1-1, with a tentative D call TRBD1 (5 bases). Germline V lookup: CDR1 KGHSH, CDR2 LQKENI. The V and J ends lost 4 bases and 5 bases respectively, with 11 bases between them. The CDR3 is 13 amino acids. The CDR3 loop reads CASSRGEGTEAFF. CDR3 DNA sequence: TGTGCCAGCTCACGGGGGGAGGGAACTGAAGCTTTCTTT.

The rearrangement joins TRBV7-8 to TRBJ1-5; 8 bases map to TRBD1. The germline CDR1 and CDR2 sequences are SGHVS and FQNEAQ. J lost 1 base, V lost 3 bases, and 5 bases had no gene match. The CDR3 has 16 amino acids. The CDR3 loop is CASSFQGAGSNQPQHF. The CDR3 DNA sequence: TGTGCCAGCAGCTTTCAGGGGGCTGGCAGCAATCAGCCCCAGCATTTT.

V gene TRBV9 combines with J gene TRBJ1-6; D perhaps matches TRBD1 (5 bases). Trimming left V 3 bases short and J 7 bases short, with 14 bases between. The V gene's germline CDR1 is SGDLS and CDR2 YYNGEE. This CDR3 spans 15 amino acids. CDR3 sequence: CASSGPATDNSPLHF. The DNA for the CDR3 is TGTGCCAGCAGCGGACCGGCGACAGACAATTCACCCCTCCACTTT. Drawing the rest from reference TRBV9 and TRBJ1-6, the complete variable domain is DSGVTQTPKHLITATGQRVTLRCSPRSGDLSVYWYQQSLDQGLQFLIQYYNGEERAKGNILERFSAQQFPDLHSELNLSSLELGDSALYFCASSGPATDNSPLHFGNGTRLTVT.

J is TRBJ1-2 and V is TRBV30; TRBD1 matches at 8 bases. Germline assignment: CDR1 GTSNPN and CDR2 SVGIG (reference sequence). This CDR3 contains 12 residues. The V gene end was trimmed by 5 bases and the J gene end by 5 bases; junction bases not matched to a gene: 4. CDR3 DNA: TGTGCCTGGGGGACAGGCCAATATGGCTACACCTTC. It is translated as CAWGTGQYGYTF.

V gene TRBV4-1 combines with J gene TRBJ1-5; 8 nucleotides align to TRBD1. Germline V gene data show CDR1 as MGHRA and CDR2 as YSYEKL. V trimming: 3 bases; J trimming: 4 bases; junction bases outside the gene matches: 8. The CDR3 sequence is 16 residues long. Written as DNA, the CDR3 is TGCGCCAGCAGCCAGGTCGGACAGGGAGAGAATCAGCCCCAGCATTTT. This encodes CASSQVGQGENQPQHF.

The CDR3 reads CASSPGGRLQETQYF. For the CDR3, the DNA is TGCGCCAGCAGCCCCGGAGGGCGGCTCCAAGAGACCCAGTACTTC. The chain has TRBV4-3 and TRBJ2-5; a possible D gene is TRBD2 (6 bases). V shed 4 bases and J shed 1 base, with 13 bases lying between them. The CDR3 loop spans 15 amino acids. The germline gives CDR1 LGHNA, CDR2 YSLEER.

The V call is TRBV19, the J call TRBJ1-3; D is ambiguous. Germline V gene sequence: CDR1 LNHDA, CDR2 SQIVND (reference sequence). V was clipped by 7 bases and J by 2 bases, with 12 bases between them. CDR3 length equals 14 residues. The chain's CDR3 is CASNGLGPGNTIYF. As DNA, the CDR3 is TGTGCCAGTAACGGACTAGGGCCTGGAAACACCATATATTTT.

In its sample, this clone was seen a few times. The chain couples TRBV24-1 to TRBJ2-1, with 7 bases aligning to TRBD1. Trimming took 3 bases from V and 6 from J; bases not matched to a gene: 10. The CDR3 length is 16 residues. The germline gives CDR1 KGHDR, CDR2 SFDVKD. The CDR3 region is CATSDPVQAGGNEQFF. In DNA form, the CDR3 reads TGTGCCACCAGTGATCCCGTACAGGCAGGGGGCAATGAGCAGTTCTTC.